Sequencing of this T cell receptor (beta chain) was carried out in a study of T cell responses to AZD1222 COVID-19 vaccine. Study-wide points: There were mostly white British donors and more females than males, and clonal diversity was possibly underestimated.

Details on this clone: The antigen remains unidentified.

Repertoires were generated with immunoSEQ multiplex PCR, while TCRdb's copy carries only in-frame clones and drops some. The data contain 100,000 to 150,000 clones, around 88% of them singletons. V was pared by 0 bases and J by 6 bases, with 17 bases between. In germline, CDR1 is MGHRA, CDR2 YSYEKL. This CDR3 region has 16 residues. J is TRBJ1-2 and V is TRBV4-1; no clear D gene. The receptor was derived from an adult in good health. The specimen was peripheral blood, collected on day 0 of AZD1222 vaccination. CDR3 in amino acids: CASSQDEGLPRDGYTF. In nucleotides, the CDR3 is TGCGCCAGCAGCCAAGACGAAGGGCTGCCGAGAGATGGCTACACCTTC.